The 15 T cell receptor beta chains in this list originate from one sample, sequenced in a study of T cell responses to AZD1222 COVID-19 vaccine. The method was immunoSEQ multiplex PCR; TCRdb's version includes in-frame clones alone and lacks a portion of them. The repertoire has nearly 110,000 clones, 85% to 95% of them found once; the top ten carry 5.5% to 7%. The sequences come from peripheral blood, collected 28 days after the second AZD1222 dose. These receptors were collected from an adult who received the AZD1222 COVID-19 vaccine.

The chain uses TRBV3-1 (or the pseudogene TRBV3-2) and TRBJ1-1, with unresolved D. Germline V gene lookup returns CDR1 LGHDT and CDR2 YNNKEL (reference sequence). V lost 0 bases, J lost 2 bases, and 16 bases lay in between. The CDR3 spans 17 residues. The CDR3 sequence is CASSQDLSPGYNTEAFF. CDR3 coding DNA: TGTGCCAGCAGCCAAGATCTGTCCCCAGGCTACAACACTGAAGCTTTCTTT.

CDR3 nucleotides: TGTGCCAGCACCTCAGTTGGGGAAGGAAACACCATATATTTT. It translates to CASTSVGEGNTIYF. The J gene is TRBJ1-3, the V gene TRBV28; D uncertain. The ends were cut back, 7 bases at V and 4 bases at J, with 14 bases in the middle. This CDR3 comprises 14 residues. Germline CDR1 reads MDHEN; CDR2 reads SYDVKM.

The chain combines TRBV4-1 with TRBJ1-1; 7 bases are a match to TRBD1. The CDR3 length is 15 residues. The trim removed 4 bases at V and 3 bases at J, leaving 8 bases unmatched. The germline gives CDR1 MGHRA, CDR2 YSYEKL. This CDR3 is CASSPRQGRDTEAFF. DNA of the CDR3: TGCGCCAGCAGCCCGCGACAGGGAAGGGACACTGAAGCTTTCTTT.

This clone was seen more than once but under ten times. The chain links TRBV9 to TRBJ1-4; a weak D match, TRBD1 (5 bases). This CDR3 region has 14 residues. Germline CDR1 reads SGDLS; CDR2 reads YYNGEE. The V gene lost 3 bases and the J gene lost 4 bases, with 10 bases spanning the gap. This CDR3 reads CASSETVLNEKLFF. The DNA of the CDR3 is TGTGCCAGCAGCGAGACAGTCCTTAATGAAAAACTGTTTTTT.

This clone was seen a single time. The rearrangement links TRBV12-3 or TRBV12-4 to TRBJ1-2; TRBD1 might be the D (5 bases). The CDR3 contains 12 residues. V was trimmed by 6 bases and J by 8 bases, leaving 13 bases between them. CDR3 amino acids: CASRDTSVGYTF. The CDR3 DNA reads TGTGCCAGCAGGGACACGTCGGTGGGCTACACCTTC.

CDR3 sequence (DNA): TGTGCCAGCAGTTTAGTCGCTTGGACAGCGGTTCCAGTCACCTTC. Amino acid sequence: CASSLVAWTAVPVTF. The chain couples TRBV28 to TRBJ1-2, with D tentatively TRBD1 (6 bases). The CDR3 contains 15 residues. Germline assignment: CDR1 MDHEN and CDR2 SYDVKM. V lost 2 bases to trimming and J lost 13 bases, with 23 bases between them.

This chain connects TRBV9 to TRBJ1-6; possible D gene TRBD1, 5 bases. Trimming pared 0 bases from V and 7 bases from J, leaving 17 bases between. Germline CDR1 and CDR2: SGDLS and YYNGEE. This CDR3 comprises 17 residues. CDR3 sequence reads: CASSVGGGPGMNSPLHF. CDR3 DNA: TGTGCCAGCAGCGTAGGGGGGGGTCCAGGGATGAATTCACCCCTCCACTTT.

V usage is TRBV6-5 and J usage is TRBJ1-5, with D maybe TRBD1 (6 bases). Germline V gene lookup returns CDR1 MNHEY and CDR2 SVGAGI. The CDR3 contains 13 residues. The V gene lost 6 bases and the J gene lost 3 bases, with 9 bases spanning the gap. CDR3 residues: CASSWDNNQPQHF. For the CDR3, the DNA is TGTGCCAGCAGCTGGGACAACAATCAGCCCCAGCATTTT.

This clone was found once. V gene TRBV7-8 combines with J gene TRBJ1-1; unclear D gene. The CDR3 is made up of 13 amino acids. Germline CDR1 is SGHVS and CDR2 is FQNEAQ. The ends were cut back, 7 bases at V and 7 bases at J, with 16 bases in the middle. The CDR3 spells CASTQVTLDEAFF. CDR3 bases: TGTGCCAGCACTCAGGTGACCCTGGATGAAGCTTTCTTT. Looking up the rest from reference TRBV7-8 and TRBJ1-1 gives the full variable domain: GAGVSQSPRYKVAKRGQDVALRCDPISGHVSLFWYQQALGQGPEFLTYFQNEAQLDKSGLPSDRFFAERPEGSVSTLKIQRTQQEDSAVYLCASTQVTLDEAFFGQGTRLTVV.

V is TRBV19 and J is TRBJ1-5; D unclear. The V end was cut by 1 base, the J end by 6 bases, with 13 bases between. Germline V gene sequence: CDR1 LNHDA, CDR2 SQIVND (reference sequence). This CDR3 region has 15 residues. CDR3 region: CASSIGAPGRQPQHF. The CDR3, as DNA: TGTGCCAGTAGTATAGGGGCACCTGGGCGTCAGCCCCAGCATTTT.

This clone has only one observation. This chain links TRBV24-1 with TRBJ1-2, with 10 bases that match TRBD1. This CDR3 has 16 residues. CDR1 and CDR2 (germline): KGHDR, SFDVKD. Germline trimming cut 3 bases from V and 5 bases from J; bases unmatched to any gene: 8. The CDR3 nucleotides read TGTGCCACCAGTGATGCCCGACAGGGGGCGAGGTATGGCTACACCTTC. This sequence encodes CATSDARQGARYGYTF.

This clone was picked up one time. This chain joins TRBV19 and TRBJ2-5; 8 bases are a match to TRBD1. The length of the CDR3 is 15 residues. With V trimmed by 4 bases and J by 2 bases, 6 bases remained unmatched. Germline V gene lookup returns CDR1 LNHDA and CDR2 SQIVND (reference sequence). The CDR3 protein is CASSTWTGNQETQYF. CDR3 nucleotides: TGTGCCAGTAGTACATGGACAGGGAATCAAGAGACCCAGTACTTC.

About this clone: Distinct nucleotide sequences in the sample also encode this CDR3. The chain combines TRBV28 with TRBJ2-2; 9 bases match TRBD1. J gave up 4 bases and V 4 bases, and 4 bases lay outside the gene matches. Germline V gene data show CDR1 as MDHEN and CDR2 as SYDVKM. The CDR3 is made up of 15 amino acids. CDR3 sequence (DNA): TGTGCCAGCAGTTCACAGGGGGCCGGCACCGGGGAGCTGTTTTTT. It is translated as CASSSQGAGTGELFF.

The gene calls are TRBV27 and TRBJ2-7, with 10 bases identical to TRBD1. The CDR3 extends over 17 amino acids. V trimming: 3 bases; J trimming: 1 base; junction bases outside the gene matches: 9. Germline CDR1 reads MNHEY; CDR2 reads SMNVEV (reference sequence). The CDR3 loop reads CASSFSPGTGVSYEQYF. CDR3 nucleotides: TGTGCCAGCAGTTTCTCCCCCGGGACAGGGGTTTCCTACGAGCAGTACTTC.

This sequence joins TRBV7-7 and TRBJ2-1; TRBD1 matches at 7 bases. CDR3 length: 16 residues. Germline assignment: CDR1 SSHAT and CDR2 FNYEAQ (reference sequence). The J segment lost 4 bases and the V segment lost 1 base, leaving 7 bases of the junction unmatched. The CDR3 nucleotides are TGTGCCAGCAGCTTAGAAAGACAGGGTCCATACAATGAGCAGTTCTTC. As protein: CASSLERQGPYNEQFF.